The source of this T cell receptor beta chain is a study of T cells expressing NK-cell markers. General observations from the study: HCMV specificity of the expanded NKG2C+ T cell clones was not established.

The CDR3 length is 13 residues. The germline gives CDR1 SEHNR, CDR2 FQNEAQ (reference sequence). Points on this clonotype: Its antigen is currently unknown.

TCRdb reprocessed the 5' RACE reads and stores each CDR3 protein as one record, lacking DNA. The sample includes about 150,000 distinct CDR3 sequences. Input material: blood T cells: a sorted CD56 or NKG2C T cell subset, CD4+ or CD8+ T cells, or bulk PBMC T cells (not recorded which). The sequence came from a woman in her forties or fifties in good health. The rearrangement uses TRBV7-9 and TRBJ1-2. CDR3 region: CASSLLTDYGYTF.